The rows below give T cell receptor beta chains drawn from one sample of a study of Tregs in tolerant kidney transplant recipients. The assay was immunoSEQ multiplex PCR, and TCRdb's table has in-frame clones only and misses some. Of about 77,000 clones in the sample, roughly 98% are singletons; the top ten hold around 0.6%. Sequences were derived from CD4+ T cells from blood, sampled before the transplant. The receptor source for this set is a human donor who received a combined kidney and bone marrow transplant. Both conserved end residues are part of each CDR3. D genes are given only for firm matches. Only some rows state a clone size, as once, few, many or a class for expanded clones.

DNA: TGTGCCAGTGGACTAATCGAGCTGTACACCGGGGAGCTGTTTTTT; CDR3: CASGLIELYTGELFF; J: TRBJ2-2; V: TRBV19; D: -; size: -
DNA: TGTGCCAGCAGCTTTCTAGGACTAGCGAACAATGAGCAGTTCTTC; CDR3: CASSFLGLANNEQFF; J: TRBJ2-1; V: TRBV7-6; D: TRBD2; size: -
DNA: TGCGCCAGCAGCTTGACTAGCGGTAGCACAGATACGCAGTATTTT; CDR3: CASSLTSGSTDTQYF; J: TRBJ2-3; V: TRBV5-1; D: TRBD2; size: -
DNA: TGTGCCAGCTCACCACAAAGGGAGCTAGCGGGGCTCCAAGAGACCCAGTACTTC; CDR3: CASSPQRELAGLQETQYF; J: TRBJ2-5; V: TRBV18; D: TRBD2; size: -
DNA: TGTGCCAGAAGCCCCAGCTGGGGGGATCACTATGGCTACACCTTC; CDR3: CARSPSWGDHYGYTF; J: TRBJ1-2; V: TRBV5-3; D: -; size: -
DNA: TGTGCCAGCCAATCAGGGGCTCTGGGTGAAGCTTTCTTT; CDR3: CASQSGALGEAFF; J: TRBJ1-1; V: TRBV19; D: -; size: -
DNA: TGTGCCAGTAGTGCGACTAGAGGGGCGCCCAACATTCAGTACTTC; CDR3: CASSATRGAPNIQYF; J: TRBJ2-4; V: TRBV19; D: -; size: -
DNA: TGCGCCAGCAGCCAAGGTTTAAACAGCTATGGCTACACCTTC; CDR3: CASSQGLNSYGYTF; J: TRBJ1-2; V: TRBV4-3; D: -; size: -
DNA: TGTGCCAGCAGCTCTGCAGGGGGCCCTAATCAGCCCCAGCATTTT; CDR3: CASSSAGGPNQPQHF; J: TRBJ1-5; V: TRBV7-3; D: TRBD1; size: -
DNA: TGTGCCAGTAGTACAGGGACCTACAATGAGCAGTTCTTC; CDR3: CASSTGTYNEQFF; J: TRBJ2-1; V: TRBV19; D: -; size: -
DNA: TGTGCCTGGAGTGTGGAGGGTGGGGGTGGCTACACCTTC; CDR3: CAWSVEGGGGYTF; J: TRBJ1-2; V: TRBV30; D: -; size: once
DNA: TGCGCCAGCAGCACACCCCAGGGCCTCTCCTACAATGAGCAGTTCTTC; CDR3: CASSTPQGLSYNEQFF; J: TRBJ2-1; V: TRBV5-1; D: -; size: -
DNA: TGTGCCAGCAGGACAGGGTCAACTAATGAAAAACTGTTTTTT; CDR3: CASRTGSTNEKLFF; J: TRBJ1-4; V: TRBV2; D: TRBD1; size: -
DNA: TGTGCCAGCAGCTTAGTACAGGGGGGTGAAAAACTGTTTTTT; CDR3: CASSLVQGGEKLFF; J: TRBJ1-4; V: TRBV7-2; D: TRBD1; size: -
DNA: TGCGCCAGCAGGACAACAGGGGGCGGGCAGTTCTTC; CDR3: CASRTTGGGQFF; J: TRBJ2-1; V: TRBV4-1; D: TRBD1; size: -
DNA: TGTGCCAGCAGTTTGACTCGCCTTAATTCACCCCTCCACTTT; CDR3: CASSLTRLNSPLHF; J: TRBJ1-6; V: TRBV28; D: -; size: -
DNA: TGCGCCAGCAGCTTGGGACAAGAGGGGGTTGCCGAGCAGTACTTC; CDR3: CASSLGQEGVAEQYF; J: TRBJ2-7; V: TRBV5-1; D: -; size: once
DNA: TGTGCCAGCAGCCAGTACATGAACACTGAAGCTTTCTTT; CDR3: CASSQYMNTEAFF; J: TRBJ1-1; V: TRBV14; D: -; size: few
DNA: TGCGCCAGCAGCCAAGAAGGACAGGGGACGAGGGATGAGCAGTTCTTC; CDR3: CASSQEGQGTRDEQFF; J: TRBJ2-1; V: TRBV4-3; D: TRBD1; size: -
DNA: TGTGCCAGCAGCCCGGACTGGGGGACCCAGTACTTC; CDR3: CASSPDWGTQYF; J: TRBJ2-5; V: TRBV11-2; D: -; size: -
DNA: TGTGCCAGCAGCTTCAGCACGGGTAGCAATCAGCCCCAGCATTTT; CDR3: CASSFSTGSNQPQHF; J: TRBJ1-5; V: TRBV7-2; D: -; size: -
DNA: TGTGCCAGCAGCCAAGGGGCCGGGACAGAAAACTACGAGCAGTACTTC; CDR3: CASSQGAGTENYEQYF; J: TRBJ2-7; V: TRBV11-3; D: TRBD1; size: -
DNA: TGTGCCAGCAGTTTACGGACAGGGGATCCTCCCTATAATTCACCCCTCCACTTT; CDR3: CASSLRTGDPPYNSPLHF; J: TRBJ1-6; V: TRBV27; D: TRBD1; size: -
DNA: TGTGCCAGTAGTATTGGTACAGGGAAGGTTGCTGGAAACACCATATATTTT; CDR3: CASSIGTGKVAGNTIYF; J: TRBJ1-3; V: TRBV19; D: -; size: -